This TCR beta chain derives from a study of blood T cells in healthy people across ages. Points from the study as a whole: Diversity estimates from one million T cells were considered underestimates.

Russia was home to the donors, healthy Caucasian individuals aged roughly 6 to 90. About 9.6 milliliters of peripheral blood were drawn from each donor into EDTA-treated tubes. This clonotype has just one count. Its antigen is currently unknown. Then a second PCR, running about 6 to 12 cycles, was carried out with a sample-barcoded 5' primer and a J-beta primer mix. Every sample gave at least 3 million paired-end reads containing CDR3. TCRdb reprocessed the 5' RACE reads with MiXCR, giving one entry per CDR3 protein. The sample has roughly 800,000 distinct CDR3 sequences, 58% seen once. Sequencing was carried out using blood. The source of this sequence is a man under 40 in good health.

CDR3 nucleotides: TGCAGTTCGGCGGGGACGTCCTACAATGAGCAGTTCTTC. As protein: CSSAGTSYNEQFF. V and J are TRBV20-1 and TRBJ2-1; D possibly corresponds to TRBD2 (6 bases). CDR1 and CDR2 (germline): DFQATT, SNEGSKA (reference sequence). CDR3 length equals 13 residues. V was cut by 8 bases and J by 1 base, with 12 bases left in between.